The 22 T cell receptor beta chains below come from one sample, sequenced in a study of type 1 regulatory T cells. These TCRs' antigens remain unknown. In TCRdb, the reads were re-called with MiXCR into one record per CDR3 protein. The sample has 25,000 or so distinct CDR3 sequences, around 77% seen once. The specimen sequenced was cultured T cells, either the whole culture or a sorted T cell fraction (not recorded which). Subset in this sample: Tr1-enriched cell product generated in vitro against host alloantigens. Receptors originate from a human donor in good health.

The V call is TRBV20-1, the J call TRBJ2-7, with 8 bases identical to TRBD2. CDR1 and CDR2 (germline): DFQATT, SNEGSKA (reference sequence). The CDR3 runs 15 residues. After removal of 3 bases from V and 5 bases from J, the junction contained 12 bases not matched to a gene. The CDR3 DNA reads as TGCAGTGCTAGTGGACTAGCCGGAGGGCGAGACGAGCAGTACTTC. It translates to CSASGLAGGRDEQYF.

The sample holds a few counts of this clonotype. This chain joins TRBV19 and TRBJ2-1; 9 bases are a match to TRBD2. There are 15 residues in the CDR3. CDR1 LNHDA and CDR2 SQIVND come from the germline V gene (reference sequence). The V and J ends lost 4 bases and 5 bases, in that order; junction bases with no gene match: 6. The CDR3 spells CASSTRGGLDNEQFF. The CDR3, as DNA: TGTGCCAGTAGTACGCGGGGGGGCTTGGACAATGAGCAGTTCTTC.

This chain uses TRBV20-1 with TRBJ2-4, with 10 bases identical to TRBD1. There are 14 residues in the CDR3. In germline, CDR1 is DFQATT, CDR2 SNEGSKA (reference sequence). With 5 bases clipped from V and 4 bases from J, the junction kept 5 bases outside the gene matches. CDR3 sequence (DNA): TGCAGTGCTGGGGAGGGACAGGGGAAAAACATTCAGTACTTC. Amino acids: CSAGEGQGKNIQYF.

J is TRBJ2-3 and V is TRBV5-1, with D unresolved. The ends were cut back, 0 bases at V and 2 bases at J, with 7 bases in the middle. The V gene's germline CDR1 is SGHRS and CDR2 YFSETQ. The CDR3 contains 14 residues. This CDR3 is CASSLGTDTDTQYF. The CDR3 coding sequence is TGCGCCAGCAGCTTGGGGACCGACACAGATACGCAGTATTTT.

This rearrangement joins TRBV2 to TRBJ1-5; D is uncertain. The CDR3 runs to 15 residues. Trimming left V 7 bases short and J 2 bases short, with 15 bases between. CDR1 and CDR2 from the germline V gene are SNHLY and FYNNEI. CDR3 sequence reads: CASTREGRGNQPQHF. CDR3 coding DNA: TGTGCCAGCACCCGAGAAGGGAGAGGCAATCAGCCCCAGCATTTT. The full variable domain, completed using reference TRBV2 and TRBJ1-5, is EPEVTQTPSHQVTQMGQEVILRCVPISNHLYFYWYRQILGQKVEFLVSFYNNEISEKSEIFDDQFSVERPDGSNFTLKIRSTKLEDSAMYFCASTREGRGNQPQHFGDGTRLSIL.

This clonotype has only a few counts. CDR3 nucleotides: TGTGCCACCAGAAATGCGGGGAACACTGAAGCTTTCTTT. It specifies CATRNAGNTEAFF. The chain employs TRBV24-1 and TRBJ1-1, with no clear D. The CDR3 extends over 13 amino acids. The V end lost 7 bases, the J end lost 1 base, and 9 bases lay between the germline ends. In germline, CDR1 is KGHDR, CDR2 SFDVKD.

V gene TRBV4-1 combines with J gene TRBJ2-5; D is uncertain. CDR3 length equals 16 residues. Per germline, CDR1 MGHRA and CDR2 YSYEKL. Trimming removed 2 bases from V and 5 bases from J, with 18 bases in between. As DNA, the CDR3 is TGCGCCAGCAGCCAATTTGTGGGGTCCGTAGGGGAGACCCAGTACTTC. Amino acid sequence: CASSQFVGSVGETQYF.

This chain joins TRBV12-3 or TRBV12-4 and TRBJ2-1, with TRBD1 identical over 8 bases. V shed 7 bases, J shed 5 bases, and the junction held 7 bases outside the gene matches. The CDR3 contains 14 residues. The CDR3 DNA reads as TGTGCCAGCATCCGCAACAGGGGGGACAATGAGCAGTTCTTC. Translated: CASIRNRGDNEQFF.

This rearrangement joins TRBV5-1 to TRBJ2-5, with 8 bases aligning to TRBD2. V gave up 0 bases and J gave up 2 bases; unmatched junction bases: 6. The length of the CDR3 is 16 residues. Germline CDR1 SGHRS, CDR2 YFSETQ. CDR3 loop: CASSLGPAGDQETQYF. The CDR3 DNA is TGCGCCAGCAGCTTGGGGCCAGCGGGGGATCAAGAGACCCAGTACTTC.

This chain uses TRBV11-2 with TRBJ2-5; D possibly matches TRBD1 or TRBD2 (5 bases each). Germline lookup yields CDR1 SGHAT and CDR2 FQNNGV. CDR3 length equals 12 residues. V lost 3 bases to trimming and J lost 8 bases, with 10 bases between them. CDR3 DNA: TGTGCCAGCAGCTTGGTTGGGGGAACCCAGTACTTC. Its translation is CASSLVGGTQYF. Together with reference TRBV11-2 and TRBJ2-5, the CDR3 gives the full variable domain: EAGVAQSPRYKIIEKRQSVAFWCNPISGHATLYWYQQILGQGPKLLIQFQNNGVVDDSQLPKDRFSAERLKGVDSTLKIQPAKLEDSAVYLCASSLVGGTQYFGPGTRLLVL.

Note on this clonotype: The conserved phenylalanine or tryptophan is not found at the CDR3 terminus, so this likely reflects a read error. This chain connects TRBV11-2 to TRBJ2-5, with D perhaps TRBD1 (8 bases). V lost 1 base and J lost 5, with 17 bases in between. This CDR3 has 16 residues. Germline V gene lookup returns CDR1 SGHAT and CDR2 FQNNGV. CDR3 residues: CASSLGFGQGGETQYI. DNA for the CDR3: TGTGCCAGCAGCTTAGGCTTCGGACAGGGAGGGGAGACCCAGTACATC.

This clonotype is medium-sized within its sample. The chain has TRBV12-3 or TRBV12-4 and TRBJ1-2, with 10 positions matching TRBD1. J gave up 6 bases and V 5 bases, and 9 bases lay outside the gene matches. The CDR3 runs to 15 residues. CDR3 sequence (DNA): TGTGCCAGCAGTCCAGACAGGGGGCGCCTTGATGGCTACACCTTC. This sequence encodes CASSPDRGRLDGYTF.

The J gene is TRBJ2-7, the V gene TRBV3-1, with 13 bases lining up with TRBD2. J gave up 2 bases and V 4 bases, and 2 bases lay outside the gene matches. The CDR3 is 15 residues long. In germline, CDR1 is LGHDT, CDR2 YNNKEL (reference sequence). The CDR3 bases are TGTGCCAGCAGCCGACTAGCGGGGGGAACCTACGAGCAGTACTTC. It translates to CASSRLAGGTYEQYF.

This chain connects TRBV9 to TRBJ1-5, with D unresolved. CDR3 length: 15 residues. Germline CDR1 and CDR2: SGDLS and YYNGEE. V was cut by 2 bases and J by 0 bases, with 9 bases left in between. The CDR3 spells CASSVSGVSNQPQHF. The CDR3 nucleotides are TGTGCCAGCAGCGTCTCCGGGGTTAGCAATCAGCCCCAGCATTTT. Filled out from reference TRBV9 and TRBJ1-5, the complete variable domain reads DSGVTQTPKHLITATGQRVTLRCSPRSGDLSVYWYQQSLDQGLQFLIQYYNGEERAKGNILERFSAQQFPDLHSELNLSSLELGDSALYFCASSVSGVSNQPQHFGDGTRLSIL.

The sample holds a few counts of this clonotype. The CDR3 DNA follows: TGTGCCAGCAGTTACCAGGGACGGGGCTCGAATGAGCAGTTCTTC. This gives the protein CASSYQGRGSNEQFF. The chain is built from TRBV6-2 or TRBV6-3 and TRBJ2-1, with D perhaps assigned TRBD1 or TRBD2 (5 bases each). The V end was cut by 2 bases, the J end by 7 bases, with 15 bases between. Looked up from germline, CDR1 is MNHEY and CDR2 is SVGEGT. This CDR3 has 15 amino acids.

The chain is built from TRBV7-2 and TRBJ1-5; D is perhaps TRBD1 (5 bases). V lost 0 bases and J 6 bases, leaving 9 bases between the germline ends. The CDR3 runs to 14 residues. From germline, CDR1 is SGHTA and CDR2 FQGNSA. The chain's CDR3 is CASSLAPGGQPQHF. The CDR3 DNA is TGTGCCAGCAGCTTAGCGCCGGGGGGTCAGCCCCAGCATTTT. Combining the CDR3 with reference TRBV7-2 and TRBJ1-5 gives the whole variable domain GAGVSQSPSNKVTEKGKDVELRCDPISGHTALYWYRQSLGQGLEFLIYFQGNSAPDKSGLPSDRFSAERTGGSVSTLTIQRTQQEDSAVYLCASSLAPGGQPQHFGDGTRLSIL.

In DNA, the CDR3 is TGTGCCATCAGTGGTGTCGCCACTTATGGCTACACCTTC. Translation: CAISGVATYGYTF. The gene calls are TRBV10-3 and TRBJ1-2; D call uncertain. Deletions cut 4 bases from V and 5 bases from J, with 11 bases between. The germline gives CDR1 ENHRY, CDR2 SYGVKD. The CDR3 consists of 13 residues.

The chain links TRBV19 to TRBJ1-1; the D gene is possibly TRBD1 (5 bases). Germline V gene lookup returns CDR1 LNHDA and CDR2 SQIVND (reference sequence). V lost 5 bases, J lost 5 bases, and 15 bases lay in between. The CDR3 length is 14 residues. The CDR3 here is CASSAGALGTEAFF. DNA for the CDR3: TGTGCCAGTAGTGCCGGGGCTCTGGGGACTGAAGCTTTCTTT.

This clonotype was counted only a few times. The chain carries TRBV2 and TRBJ1-2, with a tentative D call TRBD1 (6 bases). The CDR3 contains 16 residues. Between the trimmed V and J ends, which lost 6 bases and 8 bases, there was a span of 25 bases. Per germline, CDR1 SNHLY and CDR2 FYNNEI. The CDR3: CASSSSVGWTAGGYTF. The CDR3 bases are TGTGCCAGCAGCTCAAGCGTAGGGTGGACAGCGGGGGGCTACACCTTC.

The V and J genes are TRBV5-1 and TRBJ1-1, with a weak D call TRBD1 (5 bases). Germline CDR1 SGHRS, CDR2 YFSETQ. Trimming shortened V by 0 bases and J by 1 base, and 7 bases separated the two germline ends. CDR3 length equals 14 residues. The CDR3 reads CASSLGGGNTEAFF. DNA of the CDR3: TGCGCCAGCAGCTTGGGTGGGGGGAACACTGAAGCTTTCTTT.

CDR3 loop: CASSRGGANVLTF. CDR3 bases: TGTGCCAGCAGCCGGGGCGGGGCCAACGTCCTGACTTTC. The genes are TRBV27 and TRBJ2-6; D is tentatively TRBD1 or TRBD2 (5 bases each). The CDR3 totals 13 residues. V was pared by 6 bases and J by 4 bases, with 7 bases between. The V gene's germline CDR1 is MNHEY and CDR2 SMNVEV (reference sequence).

The chain couples TRBV5-4 to TRBJ1-6; D is undetermined. The germline V and J ends were trimmed by 3 bases and 9 bases, with 10 bases remaining between them. Germline CDR1 reads SGHNT; CDR2 reads YYREEE (reference sequence). The length of the CDR3 is 13 residues. The CDR3 nucleotides are TGTGCCAGCAGCTCGACGCTAGCTTCACCCCTCCACTTT. Protein product: CASSSTLASPLHF. Full variable domain (remainder filled in from reference TRBV5-4 and TRBJ1-6): ETGVTQSPTHLIKTRGQQVTLRCSSQSGHNTVSWYQQALGQGPQFIFQYYREEENGRGNFPPRFSGLQFPNYSSELNVNALELDDSALYLCASSSTLASPLHFGNGTRLTVT.